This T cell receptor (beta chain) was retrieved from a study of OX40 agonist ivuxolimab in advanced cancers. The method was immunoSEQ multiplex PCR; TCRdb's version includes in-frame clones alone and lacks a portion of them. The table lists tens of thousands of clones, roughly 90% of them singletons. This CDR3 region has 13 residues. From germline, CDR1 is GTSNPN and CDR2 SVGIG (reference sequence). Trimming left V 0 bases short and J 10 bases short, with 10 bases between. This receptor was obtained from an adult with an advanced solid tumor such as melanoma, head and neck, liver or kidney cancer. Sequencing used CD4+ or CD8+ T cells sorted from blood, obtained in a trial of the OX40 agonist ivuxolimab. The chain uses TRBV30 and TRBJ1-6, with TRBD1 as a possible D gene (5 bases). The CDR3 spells CAWSVRGLSPLHF. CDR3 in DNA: TGTGCCTGGAGTGTGAGGGGACTCTCACCCCTCCACTTT.